These 29 T cell receptor beta chains share one sample of origin, sequenced in a study of cytomegalovirus exposure and HLA in healthy donors (dated by TCRdb to the late 2010s). Library preparation employed the immunoSEQ multiplex PCR assay. For the multiplex PCR, a mixture combining 60 forward primers for TCR Vbeta segments and 13 reverse primers for TCR Jbeta segments was used. This immuneACCESS table, as held by TCRdb, lists in-frame sequences with V and J called but not all clones. Of the missing ones, under half trace to an unresolved V gene in checked studies; the others have no known cause. The sample profile shows roughly 130,000 clones; about 63% of them were found once. The ten largest clonotypes hold 1.6% of the sample. The specimen sequenced was PBMCs. These receptors came from a young man in good health and CMV-seropositive.

J is TRBJ2-1 and V is TRBV27, with a tentative D call TRBD2 (6 bases). Trimming stripped 2 bases from V and 0 bases from J, with 8 bases between. The germline CDR1 and CDR2 sequences are MNHEY and SMNVEV (reference sequence). CDR3 length: 15 residues. The CDR3 DNA reads TGTGCCAGCAGTTTAATGGGGGGCTCCTACAATGAGCAGTTCTTC. Residues: CASSLMGGSYNEQFF.

The chain carries TRBV5-1 and TRBJ2-3; 11 bases fit TRBD2. The CDR3 contains 18 residues. Germline V lookup: CDR1 SGHRS, CDR2 YFSETQ. V was clipped by 4 bases and J by 6 bases; unmatched bases: 16. CDR3 in DNA: TGCGCCAGCAGCGAAGATCCGGGACTAGCGGTGAGCTACGATACGCAGTATTTT. Protein: CASSEDPGLAVSYDTQYF.

This sequence joins TRBV6-4 and TRBJ2-1; 9 bases map to TRBD2. The germline gives CDR1 MRHNA, CDR2 SNTAGT. This CDR3 region has 15 residues. V lost 6 bases and J lost 7; bases outside the gene matches: 10. CDR3 residues: CASSTGGLASNEQFF. The CDR3 nucleotides are TGTGCCAGCAGCACCGGCGGACTAGCGAGTAATGAGCAGTTCTTC.

This clone was recorded a few times. The chain is built from TRBV6-6 and TRBJ2-7; 11 bases map to TRBD2. This CDR3 is built from 16 residues. J gave up 6 bases and V 2 bases, and 9 bases lay outside the gene matches. Germline loops: CDR1 MNHNY, CDR2 SVGAGI (reference sequence). The CDR3 protein is CASSYQPGLAVGEQYF. CDR3 DNA sequence: TGTGCCAGCAGTTACCAACCGGGACTAGCGGTTGGCGAGCAGTACTTC.

This chain joins TRBV7-2 and TRBJ1-4; 7 positions match TRBD1. Germline assignment: CDR1 SGHTA and CDR2 FQGNSA. Trimming cost V 5 bases and J 3 bases; bases outside gene matches: 6. This CDR3 has 15 residues. The DNA of the CDR3 is TGTGCCAGCAGCCGACAGGGACAGCCTAATGAAAAACTGTTTTTT. Residues: CASSRQGQPNEKLFF.

The V gene is TRBV29-1, the J gene TRBJ2-6; tentative D call: TRBD2 (5 bases). The length of the CDR3 is 15 residues. V shed 5 bases and J shed 0 bases, with 11 bases lying between them. Germline CDR1 is SQVTM and CDR2 is ANQGSEA. The CDR3 sequence: CSVSGLTSGANVLTF. In DNA form, the CDR3 reads TGCAGCGTTTCAGGACTGACCTCTGGGGCCAACGTCCTGACTTTC.

This clone was found a few times. The chain joins TRBV2 to TRBJ1-4, with 7 bases aligning to TRBD1. Losses at the gene ends were 5 bases for V and 5 bases for J; bases not matched to a gene: 8. This CDR3 has 15 amino acids. CDR1 and CDR2 from the germline V gene are SNHLY and FYNNEI. CDR3 nucleotides: TGTGCCAGCAGTCTGGACAGGTCAGAGAATGAAAAACTGTTTTTT. Protein sequence: CASSLDRSENEKLFF.

This CDR3 reads CASSLALLYNEQFF. The CDR3, as DNA: TGTGCCAGCAGCTTAGCTTTACTCTACAATGAGCAGTTCTTC. The chain combines TRBV7-2 with TRBJ2-1, with unresolved D. The CDR3 spans 14 residues. CDR1 is SGHTA, CDR2 FQGNSA, per germline. V lost 0 bases to trimming and J lost 3 bases, with 6 bases between them.

Only a few counts were recorded for this clone. The chain recombines TRBV7-9 with TRBJ2-5; 8 bases line up with TRBD1. There are 15 residues in the CDR3. From germline, CDR1 is SEHNR and CDR2 FQNEAQ (reference sequence). V lost 6 bases, J lost 4 bases, and 10 bases stayed unmatched. The CDR3 here is CASRGQDIKGETQYF. CDR3 DNA: TGTGCCAGCAGGGGACAGGACATTAAGGGAGAGACCCAGTACTTC.

The chain is built from TRBV6-5 and TRBJ2-5; TRBD1 aligns across 11 bases. The J call may be mistaken, given a closer DNA end match to TRBJ2-7. The CDR3 spans 12 residues. The germline V gene encodes CDR1 MNHEY and CDR2 SVGAGI. CDR3 nucleotide sequence: TGTGCCAGTGGGACAGGGGGTTACGAGCAGTACTTC. Its translation is CASGTGGYEQYF.

There are a few counts of this clone. This chain connects TRBV7-9 to TRBJ2-5, with 11 bases matching TRBD2. CDR1 is SEHNR and CDR2 is FQNEAQ in the germline V gene (reference sequence). V was pared by 1 base and J by 6 bases, with 10 bases of the junction left unmatched. This CDR3 is 17 amino acids long. CDR3 coding DNA: TGTGCCAGCAGCTTAGGCCCAACTAGCGGGAGTTTCAAGACCCAGTACTTC. It yields the protein CASSLGPTSGSFKTQYF.

DNA of the CDR3: TGTGCCAGCAGCTTAGAGGGGGATCAGCCCCAGCATTTT. This translates into CASSLEGDQPQHF. V is TRBV7-9 and J is TRBJ1-5, with a possible D match to TRBD1 (6 bases). V dropped 1 base and J dropped 5 bases, with 6 bases sitting between them. The CDR3 consists of 13 residues. Looked up from germline, CDR1 is SEHNR and CDR2 is FQNEAQ (reference sequence).

This sequence joins TRBV2 and TRBJ2-1; the D gene is possibly TRBD1 (5 bases). Germline V gene sequence: CDR1 SNHLY, CDR2 FYNNEI. This CDR3 region has 12 residues. The V end was cut by 4 bases, the J end by 6 bases, with 7 bases between. CDR3 sequence (DNA): TGTGCCAGCAGTGTCCAGGGCAATGAGCAGTTCTTC. Amino acid sequence: CASSVQGNEQFF.

The rearrangement uses TRBV28 and TRBJ1-5, with 9 bases fitting TRBD1. Germline CDR1 MDHEN, CDR2 SYDVKM. The CDR3 covers 15 residues. With V trimmed by 3 bases and J by 7 bases, 7 bases remained unmatched. The CDR3: CASSLGTGSEQPQHF. The CDR3 DNA follows: TGTGCCAGCAGTTTGGGGACAGGGTCAGAGCAGCCCCAGCATTTT.

The chain joins TRBV4-1 to TRBJ2-7; 8 bases fit TRBD1. CDR1 is MGHRA, CDR2 YSYEKL, per germline. Trimming took 3 bases from V and 3 from J; bases not matched to a gene: 1. There are 13 residues in the CDR3. CDR3 coding DNA: TGCGCCAGCAGCCACACAGGGGGCTACGAGCAGTACTTC. It encodes CASSHTGGYEQYF.

The rearrangement joins TRBV9 to TRBJ1-1; 7 bases map to TRBD1. This CDR3 is 15 amino acids long. From germline, CDR1 is SGDLS and CDR2 YYNGEE. V dropped 4 bases and J dropped 1; count of bases not matched to a gene: 7. The CDR3 sequence is CASSPSGQSNTEAFF. The CDR3 bases are TGTGCCAGCAGCCCGTCGGGACAGTCGAACACTGAAGCTTTCTTT.

The chain carries TRBV14 and TRBJ1-3; 7 bases align to TRBD1. V was clipped by 4 bases and J by 4 bases; unmatched bases: 10. This CDR3 region has 16 residues. Germline CDR1 is SGHDN and CDR2 is FVKESK. The CDR3 nucleotides read TGTGCCAGCAGCCCCTACCAGGGGGTGATGGGAAACACCATATATTTT. Amino acid sequence: CASSPYQGVMGNTIYF.

The V gene is TRBV7-8, the J gene TRBJ2-3; a possible D gene is TRBD2 (6 bases). V was shortened by 3 bases and J by 4 bases, with 14 bases between the two germline ends. CDR3 length: 15 amino acids. Germline CDR1 and CDR2: SGHVS and FQNEAQ. For the CDR3, the DNA is TGTGCCAGCAGCTTGCTAGCGTGGAGTTCAGATACGCAGTATTTT. Translated, it gives CASSLLAWSSDTQYF.

The chain is built from TRBV4-1 and TRBJ2-1; possibly TRBD2 for D (5 bases). Germline assignment: CDR1 MGHRA and CDR2 YSYEKL. Trimming left V 1 base short and J 4 bases short, with 14 bases between. The CDR3 contains 16 residues. CDR3 sequence reads: CASSQAGAVQYNEQFF. In DNA, the CDR3 is TGCGCCAGCAGCCAAGCCGGAGCGGTACAATACAATGAGCAGTTCTTC.

The chain combines TRBV27 with TRBJ2-2, with TRBD2 matching over 8 bases. This CDR3 is 15 amino acids long. Trimming cost V 4 bases and J 5 bases; bases outside gene matches: 6. Germline CDR1 is MNHEY and CDR2 is SMNVEV (reference sequence). CDR3 loop: CASSSPSGRTGELFF. In nucleotides, the CDR3 is TGTGCCAGCAGTTCCCCCAGCGGGAGAACCGGGGAGCTGTTTTTT.

About this clone itself: Other DNA sequences in the same sample also yield this CDR3. V usage is TRBV6-1 and J usage is TRBJ2-7, with 14 bases identical to TRBD2. Germline lookup yields CDR1 MNHNS and CDR2 SASEGT. The junction had 5 bases not matched to a gene; V was cut back by 6 bases and J by 7 bases. CDR3 size: 14 residues. Here the CDR3 DNA reads TGTGCCAGCAGGGGGACTAGCGGGAGCGTAGAGCAGTACTTC. This codes for CASRGTSGSVEQYF.

This sequence joins TRBV28 and TRBJ2-7; maybe TRBD2 (7 bases). This CDR3 has 14 residues. Trimming removed 7 bases at V and 3 bases at J, with 16 bases between. CDR1 and CDR2 (germline): MDHEN, SYDVKM. This CDR3 is CASNLQGGGYEQYF. The CDR3 DNA sequence: TGTGCCAGCAACCTACAAGGGGGGGGCTACGAGCAGTACTTC.

The chain couples TRBV5-6 to TRBJ2-7, with 9 bases that match TRBD1. Trimming removed 4 bases from V and 2 bases from J; junction bases left unmatched: 7. There are 15 residues in the CDR3. CDR1 and CDR2 from the germline V gene are SGHDT and YYEEEE. CDR3 in DNA: TGTGCCAGCAGCACTGACCGGGACAGGGCCTACGAGCAGTACTTC. This codes for CASSTDRDRAYEQYF.

In this sample, this clone turned up a few times. This chain joins TRBV6-5 and TRBJ1-1; D might be TRBD1 (6 bases). Germline CDR1 is MNHEY and CDR2 is SVGAGI. The CDR3 is 15 residues long. V was cut by 0 bases and J by 5 bases, with 13 bases left in between. The CDR3 bases are TGTGCCAGCAGTTACTCGAATCAGGGGTGGACTGAAGCTTTCTTT. This codes for CASSYSNQGWTEAFF.

V and J are TRBV27 and TRBJ2-7, with D possibly TRBD1 on 6 matching bases. Germline V CDR1 and CDR2: MNHEY, SMNVEV (reference sequence). The CDR3 loop spans 13 amino acids. The ends were cut back, 3 bases at V and 7 bases at J, with 13 bases in the middle. In DNA form, the CDR3 reads TGTGCCAGCAGTTTCAGACAGGCATCGGAGCAGTACTTC. It encodes CASSFRQASEQYF.

This clone turned up a few times. The chain is built from TRBV5-8 and TRBJ2-7; unclear D gene. Germline lookup yields CDR1 SGHTS and CDR2 YDEGEE. There are 14 residues in the CDR3. Deletions cut 2 bases from V and 0 bases from J, with 9 bases between. CDR3 amino acids: CASSFLVFSYEQYF. CDR3 nucleotide sequence: TGTGCCAGCAGCTTTTTAGTCTTCTCCTACGAGCAGTACTTC.

This chain links TRBV18 with TRBJ1-1; a weak D match, TRBD1 (5 bases). This CDR3 is 13 amino acids long. In germline, CDR1 is KGHSH, CDR2 LQKENI. V lost 1 base to trimming and J lost 7 bases, with 10 bases between them. The CDR3 nucleotides read TGTGCCAGCTCACCACGCGACAGTGATGAAGCTTTCTTT. Protein: CASSPRDSDEAFF.

Notes on this clone: The junction differs from germline at one of its ends, possibly a read error. V usage is TRBV27 and J usage is TRBJ2-7, with 11 positions matching TRBD2. The CDR3 covers 15 residues. Germline V gives CDR1 MNHEY, CDR2 SMNVEV (reference sequence). The CDR3 bases are TGTGCCAGCAGCTTATTACTAGCGGGAGTGTACGAGCAGTACTTC. It is translated as CASSLLLAGVYEQYF.

The CDR3 nucleotides are TGTGCCAGCAGTTTATCAGGGCCTAATGGCTACACCTTC. This codes for CASSLSGPNGYTF. The rearrangement joins TRBV28 to TRBJ1-2; D might be TRBD1 (5 bases). Looked up from germline, CDR1 is MDHEN and CDR2 is SYDVKM. The V and J ends lost 1 base and 6 bases respectively, with 9 bases between them. The CDR3 runs 13 residues.